This T cell receptor (beta chain) was recorded in a study of blood T cell repertoires in COVID-19. Study at large: Collection of acute and convalescent COVID-19 samples took place in the United States, Italy and Spain. From T cells, B-cell-depleted T cells, or PBMCs came the material, which was cDNA or gDNA.

In the original processing: The assay estimated nucleated cells by amplifying reference gene primers. Clones were sequenced by immunoSEQ multiplex PCR, and TCRdb holds only the in-frame ones, with some missing. The V and J calls and clone size are taken from that table; D and trimming were inferred from the DNA. The sample includes around 68,000 clones, around four fifths seen only once; the top ten take 10% to 15%. The clonotype was recovered from a human donor in a cohort sampled during active COVID-19. Sequenced material: peripheral blood.

CDR3 nucleotides: TGTGCCAGCAGCTTAACCGGGACTAGCGGAGATACGCAGTATTTT. Translation gives CASSLTGTSGDTQYF. The chain has TRBV7-2 and TRBJ2-3; 11 bases align to TRBD2. Trimming at V came to 2 bases and at J to 5 bases, leaving 3 bases not matched to a gene. Germline V gene lookup returns CDR1 SGHTA and CDR2 FQGNSA. The CDR3 length is 15 residues.